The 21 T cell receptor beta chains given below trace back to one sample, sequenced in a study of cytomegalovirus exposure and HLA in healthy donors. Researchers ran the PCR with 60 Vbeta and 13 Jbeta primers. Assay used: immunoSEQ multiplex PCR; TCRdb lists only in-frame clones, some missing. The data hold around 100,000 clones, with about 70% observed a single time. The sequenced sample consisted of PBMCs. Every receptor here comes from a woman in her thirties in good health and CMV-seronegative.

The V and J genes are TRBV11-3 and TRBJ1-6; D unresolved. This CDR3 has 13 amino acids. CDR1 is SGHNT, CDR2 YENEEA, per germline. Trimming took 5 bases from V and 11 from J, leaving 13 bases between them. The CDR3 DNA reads TGTGCCAGCAGCACCGTCTCGGGTACACCCCTCCACTTT. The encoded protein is CASSTVSGTPLHF.

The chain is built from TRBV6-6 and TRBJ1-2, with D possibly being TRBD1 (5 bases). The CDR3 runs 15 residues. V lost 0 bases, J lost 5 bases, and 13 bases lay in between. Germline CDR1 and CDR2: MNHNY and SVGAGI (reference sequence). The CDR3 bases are TGTGCCAGCAGTTACTCGGGGGGTGGGGGTTATGGCTACACCTTC. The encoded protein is CASSYSGGGGYGYTF.

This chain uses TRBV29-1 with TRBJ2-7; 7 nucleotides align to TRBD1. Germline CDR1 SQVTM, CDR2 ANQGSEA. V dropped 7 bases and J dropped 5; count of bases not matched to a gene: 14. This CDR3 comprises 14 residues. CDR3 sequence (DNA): TGCAGCGAACCTATAGGCAGGGGGAACCACGAGCAGTACTTC. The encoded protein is CSEPIGRGNHEQYF.

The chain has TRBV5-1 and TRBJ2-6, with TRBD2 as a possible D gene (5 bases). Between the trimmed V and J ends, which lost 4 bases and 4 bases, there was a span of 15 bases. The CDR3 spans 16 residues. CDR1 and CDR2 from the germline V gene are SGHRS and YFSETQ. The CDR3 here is CASSTRESGGANVLTF. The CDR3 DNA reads TGCGCCAGCAGCACCAGAGAATCGGGAGGGGCCAACGTCCTGACTTTC.

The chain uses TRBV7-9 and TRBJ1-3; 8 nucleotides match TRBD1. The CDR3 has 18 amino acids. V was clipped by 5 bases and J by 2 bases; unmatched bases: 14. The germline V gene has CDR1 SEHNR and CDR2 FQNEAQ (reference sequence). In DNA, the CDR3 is TGTGCCAGCAGCCACCCACCAGGGGGCATTTTGACTGGAAACACCATATATTTT. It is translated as CASSHPPGGILTGNTIYF.

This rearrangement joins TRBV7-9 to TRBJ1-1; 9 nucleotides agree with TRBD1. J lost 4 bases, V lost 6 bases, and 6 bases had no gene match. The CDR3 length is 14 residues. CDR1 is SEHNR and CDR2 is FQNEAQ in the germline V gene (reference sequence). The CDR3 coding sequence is TGTGCCAGCAGACCCGACAGGGGGGGCACTGAAGCTTTCTTT. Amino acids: CASRPDRGGTEAFF.

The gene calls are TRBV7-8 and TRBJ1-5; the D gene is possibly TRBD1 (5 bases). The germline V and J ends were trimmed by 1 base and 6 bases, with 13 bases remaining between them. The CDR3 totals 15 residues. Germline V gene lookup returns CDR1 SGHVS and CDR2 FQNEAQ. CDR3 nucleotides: TGTGCCAGCAGCTTAGGCCGGGGGGGAACTCAGCCCCAGCATTTT. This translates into CASSLGRGGTQPQHF.

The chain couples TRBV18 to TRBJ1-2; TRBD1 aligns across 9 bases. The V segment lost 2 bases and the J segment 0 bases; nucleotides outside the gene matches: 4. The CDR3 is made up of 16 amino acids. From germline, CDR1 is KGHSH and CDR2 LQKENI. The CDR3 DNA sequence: TGTGCCAGCTCACCAACGAGACAGGGGGCTAACTATGGCTACACCTTC. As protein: CASSPTRQGANYGYTF.

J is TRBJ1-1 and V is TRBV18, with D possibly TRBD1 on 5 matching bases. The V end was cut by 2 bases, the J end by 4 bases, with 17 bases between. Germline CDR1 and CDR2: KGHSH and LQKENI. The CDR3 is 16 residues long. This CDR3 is CASSPTGLRGGTEAFF. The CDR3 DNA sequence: TGTGCCAGCTCACCAACGGGACTCCGTGGGGGCACTGAAGCTTTCTTT.

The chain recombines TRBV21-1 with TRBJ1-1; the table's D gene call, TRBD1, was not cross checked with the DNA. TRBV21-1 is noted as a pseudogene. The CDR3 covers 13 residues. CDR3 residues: CASSKVMVGEAFF. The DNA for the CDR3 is TGTGCCAGCAGCAAAGTAATGGTGGGCGAAGCTTTCTTT.

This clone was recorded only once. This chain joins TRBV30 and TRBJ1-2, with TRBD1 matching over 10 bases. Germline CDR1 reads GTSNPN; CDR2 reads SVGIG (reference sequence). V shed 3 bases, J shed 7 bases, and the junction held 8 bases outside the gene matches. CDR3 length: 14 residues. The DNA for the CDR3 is TGTGCCTGGAGCCTGACAGGGGGCGCGGGTGGCTACACCTTC. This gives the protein CAWSLTGGAGGYTF.

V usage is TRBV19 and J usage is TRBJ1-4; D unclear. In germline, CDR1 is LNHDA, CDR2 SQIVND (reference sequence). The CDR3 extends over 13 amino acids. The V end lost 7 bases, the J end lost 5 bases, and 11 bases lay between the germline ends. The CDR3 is CASNAGPNEKLFF. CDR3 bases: TGTGCCAGTAATGCGGGCCCGAATGAAAAACTGTTTTTT.

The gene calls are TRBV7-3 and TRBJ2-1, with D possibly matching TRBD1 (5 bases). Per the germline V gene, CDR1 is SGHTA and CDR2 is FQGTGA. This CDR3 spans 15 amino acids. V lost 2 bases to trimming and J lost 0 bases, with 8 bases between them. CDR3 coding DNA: TGTGCCAGCAGCTTAGACAGTAGCTCCTACAATGAGCAGTTCTTC. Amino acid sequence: CASSLDSSSYNEQFF.

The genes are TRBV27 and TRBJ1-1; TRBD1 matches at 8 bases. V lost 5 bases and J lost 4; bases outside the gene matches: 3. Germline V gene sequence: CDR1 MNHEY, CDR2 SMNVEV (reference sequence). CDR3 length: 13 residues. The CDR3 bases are TGTGCCAGCAGTCAGGGGGCCGGCACTGAAGCTTTCTTT. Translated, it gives CASSQGAGTEAFF.

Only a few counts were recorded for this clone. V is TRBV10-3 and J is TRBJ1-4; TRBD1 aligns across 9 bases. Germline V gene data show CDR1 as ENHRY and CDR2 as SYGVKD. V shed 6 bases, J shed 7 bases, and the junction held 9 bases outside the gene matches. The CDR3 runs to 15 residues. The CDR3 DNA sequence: TGTGCCATCAGCTCTACAGGGGGCGCTGGTGAAAAACTGTTTTTT. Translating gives CAISSTGGAGEKLFF.

As DNA, the CDR3 is TGTGCCAGCAGCTTAGGAACAGGCAAATCCTACAATGAGCAGTTCTTC. Translation: CASSLGTGKSYNEQFF. This chain uses TRBV7-8 with TRBJ2-1, with D perhaps TRBD1 (5 bases). Germline values: CDR1 SGHVS, CDR2 FQNEAQ. CDR3 size: 16 residues. The V end lost 1 base, the J end lost 1 base, and 11 bases lay between the germline ends.

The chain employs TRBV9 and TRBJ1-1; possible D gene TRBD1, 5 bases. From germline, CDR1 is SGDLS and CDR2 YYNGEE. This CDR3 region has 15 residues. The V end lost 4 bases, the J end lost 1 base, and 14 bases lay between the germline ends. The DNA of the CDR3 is TGTGCCAGCAGCTCACGTGGGGCAAAGAACACTGAAGCTTTCTTT. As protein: CASSSRGAKNTEAFF.

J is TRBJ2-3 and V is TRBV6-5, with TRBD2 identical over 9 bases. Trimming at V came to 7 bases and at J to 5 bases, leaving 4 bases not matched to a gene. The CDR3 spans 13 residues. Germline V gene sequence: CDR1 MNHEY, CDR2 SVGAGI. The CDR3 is CASKIAGVDTQYF. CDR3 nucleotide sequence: TGTGCCAGCAAAATAGCGGGAGTAGATACGCAGTATTTT.

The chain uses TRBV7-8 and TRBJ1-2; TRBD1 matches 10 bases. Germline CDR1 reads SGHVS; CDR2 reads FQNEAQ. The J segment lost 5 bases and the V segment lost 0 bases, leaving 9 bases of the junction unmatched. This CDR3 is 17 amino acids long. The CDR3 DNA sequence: TGTGCCAGCAGCTTAGCGCTTCCGGGACAGGGGTGGTATGGCTACACCTTC. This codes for CASSLALPGQGWYGYTF.

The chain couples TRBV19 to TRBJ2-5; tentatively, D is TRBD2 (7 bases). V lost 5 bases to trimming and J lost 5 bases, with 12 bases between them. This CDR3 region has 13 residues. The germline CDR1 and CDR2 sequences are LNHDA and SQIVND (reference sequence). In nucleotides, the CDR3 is TGTGCCAGTAGTGGCAGGGGAGGGGAGACCCAGTACTTC. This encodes CASSGRGGETQYF.

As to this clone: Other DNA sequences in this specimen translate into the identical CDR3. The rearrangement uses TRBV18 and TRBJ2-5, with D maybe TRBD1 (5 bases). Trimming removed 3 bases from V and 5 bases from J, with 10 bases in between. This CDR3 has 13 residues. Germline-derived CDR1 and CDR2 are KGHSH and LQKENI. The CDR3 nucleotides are TGTGCCAGCTCACCTGGGCAGGGTGAGACCCAGTACTTC. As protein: CASSPGQGETQYF.